Included here is one T cell receptor beta chain sequence, with context. CDR1 is MNHEY, CDR2 SMNVEV, per germline (reference sequence). This CDR3 comprises 14 residues. The junction had 2 bases not matched to a gene; V was cut back by 0 bases and J by 4 bases. The sample originates from a study of blood T cell repertoires in COVID-19. Whole-study context: COVID-19 samples from acute and convalescent phases originated in the United States, Italy and Spain. T cells, B-cell-depleted T cells, or PBMCs supplied cDNA or gDNA.

Original processing methods: Reference gene primer amplification gave estimated nucleated cell counts. The assay was immunoSEQ multiplex PCR, and TCRdb's table has in-frame clones only and misses some. V, J and clone size are taken as reported in that table, and D and trimming were inferred from the DNA itself. Of about 68,000 clones listed, about 82% are singletons. Material: peripheral blood. The chain employs TRBV27 and TRBJ1-1, with 7 bases fitting TRBD1. The receptor comes from a man aged 50 to 60 with acute or convalescent COVID-19. DNA for the CDR3: TGTGCCAGCAGTTTATCCAGGGGGATCACTGAAGCTTTCTTT. This codes for CASSLSRGITEAFF.